These T cell receptor beta chains were read from a single sample in a study of T cells after yellow fever vaccination. TCRdb re-derived calls from the 5' RACE reads in MiXCR, one entry per CDR3 protein. The table shows 300,000 to 350,000 distinct CDR3 sequences, with roughly 8.6% occurring only once. The material was PBMCs, obtained 35 to 50 days after the first yellow fever vaccination. The source is a man aged 18 to 29 who received the YFV17D yellow fever vaccine. The CDR3 runs from the conserved cysteine through the conserved F or W. A D gene is named only where the DNA matches it firmly. Size is omitted from some rows. Given values are once, few, many or a class for expanded clones.

>TRBJ1-1|TRBV3-1|.|few
TGTGCCAGCAGCAACGGGAACCAGGCGGCTGAAGCTTTCTTT
CASSNGNQAAEAFF
>TRBJ2-2|TRBV5-6|.|few
TGTGCCAGCAGCAGGACTTTCGGGACCGGGGAGCTGTTTTTT
CASSRTFGTGELFF
>TRBJ1-2|TRBV5-1|.|few
TGCGCCAGCAGTCCTGATGCCCTCAGGGATAACTATGGCTACACCTTC
CASSPDALRDNYGYTF
>TRBJ2-2|TRBV12-3/TRBV12-4|.|few
TGTGCCAGCAGTTTCGGCGGAAGTCAAACCGGGGAGCTGTTTTTT
CASSFGGSQTGELFF
>TRBJ2-5|TRBV5-1|.|.
TGCGCCAGCACGGTGGGGTACCAAGAGACCCAGTACTTC
CASTVGYQETQYF
>TRBJ2-1|TRBV7-9|.|few
TGTGCCAGCAGCTCGGTCGGGGTAACCTACAATGAGCAGTTCTTC
CASSSVGVTYNEQFF
>TRBJ1-5|TRBV20-1|TRBD1|.
TGCAGTGCCAGGGACAGGGGTCAGCCCCAGCATTTT
CSARDRGQPQHF
>TRBJ2-7|TRBV7-2|.|.
TGTGCCAGCAGCTTCTGGGGAAACGAGCAGTACTTC
CASSFWGNEQYF
>TRBJ1-5|TRBV5-1|.|.
TGCGCCAGCAAGGGAGATGAAAATCAGCCCCAGCATTTT
CASKGDENQPQHF
>TRBJ2-4|TRBV5-1|TRBD1|.
TGCGCCAGCAGCGCCGGGACAGGGGAGACCAAAAACATTCAGTACTTC
CASSAGTGETKNIQYF
>TRBJ2-3|TRBV7-2|TRBD2|.
TGTGCCAGCAGCTTGGGGCGGGGGATAGATACGCAGTATTTT
CASSLGRGIDTQYF
>TRBJ1-5|TRBV12-3/TRBV12-4|.|few
TGTGCCAGCAGTTCGAACCCTTTCGACAGGACTTATAGCAATCAGCCCCAGCATTTT
CASSSNPFDRTYSNQPQHF
>TRBJ2-5|TRBV12-3/TRBV12-4|.|.
TGTGCCAGCAGTTTAGACATTCCGGAGACCCAGTACTTC
CASSLDIPETQYF
>TRBJ1-5|TRBV12-3/TRBV12-4|.|many
TGTGCCAGCAGTTTCGGATTTGGGACCCATCAGCCCCAGCATTTT
CASSFGFGTHQPQHF
>TRBJ1-2|TRBV29-1|TRBD1|.
TGCAGCGTAGGGACAGCGGGCTATGGCTACACCTTC
CSVGTAGYGYTF
>TRBJ2-3|TRBV2|.|few
TGTGCCAGCGACGCGGACGAGCCGAATACGCAGTATTTT
CASDADEPNTQYF
>TRBJ2-6|TRBV7-2|.|.
TGTGCCAGCAGGAAATCCACGGGCTCTGGGGCCAACGTCCTGACTTTC
CASRKSTGSGANVLTF
>TRBJ1-2|TRBV5-6|.|few
TGTGCCAGCACCCCTCGGGGTTGGGGGAACTACACCTTC
CASTPRGWGNYTF
>TRBJ2-5|TRBV7-9|TRBD2|few
TGTGCCAGCAGCTTAGATGTTGGGCTAGCGGGATCAGAGACCCAGTACTTC
CASSLDVGLAGSETQYF
>TRBJ2-2|TRBV7-2|TRBD2|many
TGTGCCAGCAGCTTCACTAGCGGGGTCACCGGGGAGCTGTTTTTT
CASSFTSGVTGELFF
>TRBJ1-1|TRBV29-1|.|.
TGCAGCGAAAAAAATACAGGGACTGGGGCTTTCTTT
CSEKNTGTGAFF
>TRBJ1-5|TRBV12-3/TRBV12-4|.|few
TGTGCCAGCAGTTTCTGGGATAGGAATCAGCCCCAGCATTTT
CASSFWDRNQPQHF
>TRBJ2-3|TRBV29-1|.|many
TGCAGCGCCCGGACAGACACAGATACGCAGTATTTT
CSARTDTDTQYF
>TRBJ1-1|TRBV5-5|.|few
TGTGCCAGCAGCTTCTCGCCGGACCTTGAAGCTTTCTTT
CASSFSPDLEAFF
>TRBJ1-6|TRBV9|.|.
TGTGCCAGCAGCGTAGAAGGGACCTATAATTCACCCCTCCACTTT
CASSVEGTYNSPLHF
>TRBJ2-3|TRBV3-1|.|many
TGTGCCAGCAGCCTCCCGGGAGCAGATACGCAGTATTTT
CASSLPGADTQYF
>TRBJ2-7|TRBV7-2|TRBD2|few
TGTGCCAGCAGCTTACGACTAGCGGGGACCTACGAGCAGTACTTC
CASSLRLAGTYEQYF
>TRBJ2-7|TRBV6-5|.|many
TGTGCCAGCAGTTACTCGGGAGTTTACCTGGGCTACGAGCAGTACTTC
CASSYSGVYLGYEQYF